This TCR beta chain was sequenced during a study of blood T cell repertoires in COVID-19. As for the study in general: Samples of COVID-19 (acute and convalescent) were obtained from the United States, Italy and Spain. Sources were T cells, B-cell-depleted T cells, or PBMCs; the material itself was cDNA or gDNA.

Trimming took off 6 bases at V and 10 bases at J, with 19 bases between the two ends. Germline lookup yields CDR1 MNHEY and CDR2 SVGAGI. This CDR3 contains 14 residues. Here immunoSEQ multiplex PCR was the method, and the copy in TCRdb shows in-frame clones only, minus some. Among about 190,000 clones listed, 80% to 85% were seen once. This sequence joins TRBV6-5 and TRBJ2-1; D might be TRBD2 (5 bases). The sequence came from a human donor in a cohort sampled during active COVID-19. The sample comprised peripheral blood. The CDR3 DNA sequence: TGTGCCAGCAGCTCGCCGGGAAGTGTAAGGGAGCAGTTCTTC. Its protein is CASSSPGSVREQFF.